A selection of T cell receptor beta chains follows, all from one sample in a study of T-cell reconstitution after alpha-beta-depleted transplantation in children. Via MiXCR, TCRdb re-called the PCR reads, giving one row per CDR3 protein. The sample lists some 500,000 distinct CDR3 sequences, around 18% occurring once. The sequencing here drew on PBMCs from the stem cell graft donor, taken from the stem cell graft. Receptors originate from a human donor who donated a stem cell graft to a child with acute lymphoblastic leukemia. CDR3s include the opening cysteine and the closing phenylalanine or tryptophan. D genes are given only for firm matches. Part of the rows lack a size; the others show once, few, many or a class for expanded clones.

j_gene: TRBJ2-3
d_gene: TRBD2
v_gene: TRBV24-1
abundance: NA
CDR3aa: CATSAAGGRRNTQYF
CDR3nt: TGTGCCACCAGTGCCGCGGGAGGTCGCCGGAATACGCAGTATTTT

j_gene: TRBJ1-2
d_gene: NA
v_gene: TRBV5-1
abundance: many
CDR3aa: CASGLNEDYGYTF
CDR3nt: TGCGCCAGCGGACTTAATGAGGACTATGGCTACACCTTC

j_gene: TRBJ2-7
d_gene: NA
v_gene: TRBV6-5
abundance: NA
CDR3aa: CASTLPNPGFRDEQYF
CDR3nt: TGTGCCAGCACTCTACCGAACCCAGGGTTCCGGGACGAGCAGTACTTC

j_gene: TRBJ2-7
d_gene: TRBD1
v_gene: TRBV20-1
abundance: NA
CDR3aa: CSARPYRGHEQYF
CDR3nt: TGCAGTGCTAGACCTTACAGGGGCCACGAGCAGTACTTC

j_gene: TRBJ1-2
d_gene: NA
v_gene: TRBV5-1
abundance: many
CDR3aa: CASSFAANYGYTF
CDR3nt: TGCGCCAGCAGCTTCGCAGCTAACTATGGCTACACCTTC

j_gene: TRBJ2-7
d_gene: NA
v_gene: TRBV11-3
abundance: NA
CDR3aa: CASSEGGGQEYEQYF
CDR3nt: TGTGCCAGCAGCGAAGGGGGGGGACAGGAGTACGAGCAGTACTTC

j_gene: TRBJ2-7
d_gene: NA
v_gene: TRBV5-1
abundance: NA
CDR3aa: CASSLGGPARSSYEQYF
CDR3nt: TGCGCCAGCAGCTTGGGGGGGCCAGCCAGGAGCTCCTACGAGCAGTACTTC

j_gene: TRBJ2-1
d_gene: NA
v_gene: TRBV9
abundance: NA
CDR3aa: CASSSSRLYNEQFF
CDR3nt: TGTGCCAGCAGCTCCAGCAGACTCTACAATGAGCAGTTCTTC

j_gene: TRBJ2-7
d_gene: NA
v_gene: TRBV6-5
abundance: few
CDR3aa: CASSYSKESPDPYEQYF
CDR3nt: TGTGCCAGCAGTTACTCGAAGGAGAGTCCGGACCCCTACGAGCAGTACTTC

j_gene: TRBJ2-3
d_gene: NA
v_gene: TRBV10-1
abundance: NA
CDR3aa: CASSEPSLPPGTQYF
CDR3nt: TGCGCCAGCAGTGAGCCCAGTTTGCCCCCGGGTACGCAGTATTTT

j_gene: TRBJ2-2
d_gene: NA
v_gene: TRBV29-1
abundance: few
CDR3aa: CSVVEQTGELFF
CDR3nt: TGCAGCGTTGTCGAACAGACCGGGGAGCTGTTTTTT

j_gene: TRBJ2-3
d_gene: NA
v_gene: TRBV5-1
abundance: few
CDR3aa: CASSLGGNWRRGTTDTQYF
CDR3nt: TGCGCCAGCAGCCTAGGAGGGAACTGGAGGAGGGGGACCACAGATACGCAGTATTTT

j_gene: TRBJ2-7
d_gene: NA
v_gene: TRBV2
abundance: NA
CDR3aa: CASSARMAREQYF
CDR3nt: TGTGCCAGCAGTGCCCGGATGGCGAGGGAGCAGTACTTC

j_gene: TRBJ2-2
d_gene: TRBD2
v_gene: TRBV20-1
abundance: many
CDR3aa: CSARAPTSENTGELFF
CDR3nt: TGCAGTGCTAGAGCTCCGACTAGCGAGAACACCGGGGAGCTGTTTTTT

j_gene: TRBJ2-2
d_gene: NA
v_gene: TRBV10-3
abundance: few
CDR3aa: CATSEAVTGELFF
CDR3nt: TGTGCCACCAGCGAGGCTGTCACCGGGGAGCTGTTTTTT

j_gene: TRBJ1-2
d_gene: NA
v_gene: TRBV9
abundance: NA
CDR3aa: CASSPGRNYGYTF
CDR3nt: TGTGCCAGCAGCCCGGGACGGAACTATGGCTACACCTTC

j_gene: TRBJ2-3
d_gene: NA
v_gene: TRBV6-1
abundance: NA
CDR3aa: CASSEDRWGTDTQYF
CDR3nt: TGTGCCAGCAGTGAAGATCGCTGGGGCACAGATACGCAGTATTTT

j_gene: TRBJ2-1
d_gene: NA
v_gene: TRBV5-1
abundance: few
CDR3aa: CASSPLGTLYNEQFF
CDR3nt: TGCGCCAGCAGCCCCCTGGGGACTCTCTACAATGAGCAGTTCTTC

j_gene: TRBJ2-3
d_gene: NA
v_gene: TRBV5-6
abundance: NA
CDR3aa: CASSLTQDWGTDTQYF
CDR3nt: TGTGCCAGCAGCTTAACCCAGGATTGGGGCACAGATACGCAGTATTTT

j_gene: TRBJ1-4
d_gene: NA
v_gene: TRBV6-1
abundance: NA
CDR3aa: CASSTPVGSSEKLFF
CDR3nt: TGTGCCAGCAGTACCCCTGTAGGGAGTAGTGAAAAACTGTTTTTT

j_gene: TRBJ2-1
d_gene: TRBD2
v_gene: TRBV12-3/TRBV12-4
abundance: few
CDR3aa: CASSLWGAGGEQFF
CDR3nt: TGTGCCAGCAGTTTATGGGGGGCGGGGGGTGAGCAGTTCTTC

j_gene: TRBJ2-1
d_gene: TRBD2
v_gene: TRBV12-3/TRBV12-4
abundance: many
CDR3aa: CASSLTLAGLEFF
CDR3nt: TGTGCCAGCAGTCTAACCTTAGCGGGATTGGAGTTCTTC

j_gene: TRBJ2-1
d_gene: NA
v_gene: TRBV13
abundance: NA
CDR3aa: CASSRLLAKNEQFF
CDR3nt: TGTGCCAGCAGCCGGCTACTAGCAAAAAATGAGCAGTTCTTC

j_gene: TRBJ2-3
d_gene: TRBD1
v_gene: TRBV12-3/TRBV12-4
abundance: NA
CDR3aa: CASTRQGPPRYF
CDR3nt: TGTGCCAGCACGAGACAGGGACCCCCCAGGTATTTT

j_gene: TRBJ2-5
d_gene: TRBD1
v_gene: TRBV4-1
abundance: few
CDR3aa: CASSQGWQGAWETQYF
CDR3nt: TGCGCCAGCAGCCAAGGGTGGCAGGGGGCTTGGGAGACCCAGTACTTC

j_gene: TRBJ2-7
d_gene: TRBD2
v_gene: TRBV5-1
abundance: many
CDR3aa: CASSPGLAGVYEQYF
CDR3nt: TGCGCCAGCAGCCCCGGACTAGCGGGAGTCTACGAGCAGTACTTC

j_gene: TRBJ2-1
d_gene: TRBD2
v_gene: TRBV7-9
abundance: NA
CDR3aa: CASHSGSKNEQFF
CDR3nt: TGTGCCAGCCATAGCGGGAGCAAGAATGAGCAGTTCTTC

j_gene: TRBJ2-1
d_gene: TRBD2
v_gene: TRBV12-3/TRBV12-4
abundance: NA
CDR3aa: CASSPGTSRNEQFF
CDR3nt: TGTGCCAGCAGTCCCGGGACTAGTAGGAATGAGCAGTTCTTC

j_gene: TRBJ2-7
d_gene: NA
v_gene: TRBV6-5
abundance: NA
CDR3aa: CASSYSRFGAGWHEQYF
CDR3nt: TGTGCCAGCAGTTACTCCCGTTTTGGAGCCGGCTGGCACGAGCAGTACTTC

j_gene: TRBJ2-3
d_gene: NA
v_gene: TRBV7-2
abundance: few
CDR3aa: CASNSRSTDTQYF
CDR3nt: TGTGCCAGCAACTCGAGGAGCACAGATACGCAGTATTTT

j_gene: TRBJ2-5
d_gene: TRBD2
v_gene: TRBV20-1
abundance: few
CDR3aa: CSARQTSEETQYF
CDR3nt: TGCAGTGCTAGACAAACTAGCGAGGAGACCCAGTACTTC

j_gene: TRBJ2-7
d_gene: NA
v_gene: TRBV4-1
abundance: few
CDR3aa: CASSHGLAGRYSYEQYF
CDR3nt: TGCGCCAGCAGCCACGGTCTCGCTGGAAGGTACTCCTACGAGCAGTACTTC

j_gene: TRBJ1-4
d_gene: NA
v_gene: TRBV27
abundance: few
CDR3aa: CASSFIRDMNEKLFF
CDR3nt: TGTGCCAGCAGTTTCATTCGGGACATGAATGAAAAACTGTTTTTT

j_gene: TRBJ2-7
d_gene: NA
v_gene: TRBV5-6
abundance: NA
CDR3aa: CASSLAIGKVIYEQYF
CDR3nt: TGTGCCAGCAGCTTGGCTATAGGGAAGGTGATCTACGAGCAGTACTTT

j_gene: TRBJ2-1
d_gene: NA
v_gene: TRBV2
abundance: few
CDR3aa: CASSDISEQFF
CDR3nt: TGTGCCAGCAGTGATATAAGTGAGCAGTTCTTC

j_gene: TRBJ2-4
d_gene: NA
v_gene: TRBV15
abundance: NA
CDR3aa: CATSRDRAITAKNIQYF
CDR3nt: TGTGCCACCAGCAGAGACAGGGCAATCACCGCCAAAAACATTCAGTACTTC